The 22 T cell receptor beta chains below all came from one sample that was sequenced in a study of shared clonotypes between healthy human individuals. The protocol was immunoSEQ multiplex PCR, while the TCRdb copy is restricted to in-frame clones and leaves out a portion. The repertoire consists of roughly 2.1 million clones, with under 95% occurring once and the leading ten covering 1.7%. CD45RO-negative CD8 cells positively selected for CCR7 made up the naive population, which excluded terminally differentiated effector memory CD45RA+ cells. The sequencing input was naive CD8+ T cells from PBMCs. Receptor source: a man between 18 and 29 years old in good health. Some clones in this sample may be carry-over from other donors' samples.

CDR3 bases: TGTGCCAGCAGTCTGACAGGGTTCCACGAGCAGTACTTC. The encoded protein is CASSLTGFHEQYF. J is TRBJ2-7 and V is TRBV27; 7 bases agree with TRBD1. J lost 5 bases, V lost 5 bases, and 6 bases had no gene match. This CDR3 has 13 residues. Germline CDR1 MNHEY, CDR2 SMNVEV (reference sequence).

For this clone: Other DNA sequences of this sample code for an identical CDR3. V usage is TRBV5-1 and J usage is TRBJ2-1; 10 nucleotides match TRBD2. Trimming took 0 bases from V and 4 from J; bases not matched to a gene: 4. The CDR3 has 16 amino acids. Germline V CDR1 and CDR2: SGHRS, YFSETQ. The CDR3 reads CASSLALAGAYNEQFF. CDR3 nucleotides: TGCGCCAGCAGCTTGGCCCTAGCGGGAGCATACAATGAGCAGTTCTTC. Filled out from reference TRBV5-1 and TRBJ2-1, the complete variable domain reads KAGVTQTPRYLIKTRGQQVTLSCSPISGHRSVSWYQQTPGQGLQFLFEYFSETQRNKGNFPGRFSGRQFSNSRSEMNVSTLELGDSALYLCASSLALAGAYNEQFFGPGTRLTVL.

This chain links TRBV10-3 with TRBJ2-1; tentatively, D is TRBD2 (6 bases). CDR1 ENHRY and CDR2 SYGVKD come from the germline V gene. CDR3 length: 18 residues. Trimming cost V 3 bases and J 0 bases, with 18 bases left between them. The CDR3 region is CAISEGIRAGRSYNEQFF. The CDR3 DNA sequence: TGTGCCATCAGTGAAGGGATAAGGGCGGGGCGCTCCTACAATGAGCAGTTCTTC.

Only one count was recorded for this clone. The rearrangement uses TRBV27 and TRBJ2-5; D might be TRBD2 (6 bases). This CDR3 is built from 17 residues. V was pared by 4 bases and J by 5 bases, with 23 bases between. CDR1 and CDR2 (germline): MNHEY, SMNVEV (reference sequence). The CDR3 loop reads CASSSTRGGRGLETQYF. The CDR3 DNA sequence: TGTGCCAGCAGTTCAACCCGGGGCGGGCGGGGTTTGGAGACCCAGTACTTC.

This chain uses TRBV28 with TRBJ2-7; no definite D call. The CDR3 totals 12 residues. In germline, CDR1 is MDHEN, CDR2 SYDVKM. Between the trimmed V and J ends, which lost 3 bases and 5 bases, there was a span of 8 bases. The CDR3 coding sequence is TGTGCCAGCAGTTTTGAAAAAAACGAGCAGTACTTC. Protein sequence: CASSFEKNEQYF.

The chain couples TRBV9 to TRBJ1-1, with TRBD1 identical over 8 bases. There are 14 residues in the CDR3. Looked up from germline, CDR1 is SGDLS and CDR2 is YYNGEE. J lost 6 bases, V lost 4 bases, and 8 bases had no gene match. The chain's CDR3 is CASSQGAGGPEAFF. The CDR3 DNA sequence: TGTGCCAGCAGCCAGGGGGCAGGGGGCCCTGAAGCTTTCTTT.

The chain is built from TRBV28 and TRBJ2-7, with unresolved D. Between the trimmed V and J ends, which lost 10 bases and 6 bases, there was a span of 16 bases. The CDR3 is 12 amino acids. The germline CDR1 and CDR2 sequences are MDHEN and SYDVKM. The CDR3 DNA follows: TGTGCCACCCTGTTTGGCGGAGCCGAGCAGTACTTC. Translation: CATLFGGAEQYF.

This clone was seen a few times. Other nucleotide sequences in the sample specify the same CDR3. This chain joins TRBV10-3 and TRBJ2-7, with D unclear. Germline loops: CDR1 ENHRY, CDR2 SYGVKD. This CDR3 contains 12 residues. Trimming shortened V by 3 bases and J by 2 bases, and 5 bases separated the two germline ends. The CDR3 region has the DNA TGTGCCATCAGTGACAGTACCTACGAGCAGTACTTC. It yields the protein CAISDSTYEQYF.

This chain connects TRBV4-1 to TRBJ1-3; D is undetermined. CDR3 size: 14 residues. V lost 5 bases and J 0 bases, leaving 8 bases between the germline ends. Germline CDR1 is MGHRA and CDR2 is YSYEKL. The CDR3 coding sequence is TGCGCCAGCAGCGAACGGACCTCTGGAAACACCATATATTTT. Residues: CASSERTSGNTIYF.

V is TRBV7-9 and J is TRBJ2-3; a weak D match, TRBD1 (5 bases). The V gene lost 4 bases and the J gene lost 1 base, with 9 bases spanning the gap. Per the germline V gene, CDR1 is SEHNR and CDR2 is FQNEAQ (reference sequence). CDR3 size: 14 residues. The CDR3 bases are TGTGCCAGCAGCTCTGACAGCGGCACAGATACGCAGTATTTT. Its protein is CASSSDSGTDTQYF.

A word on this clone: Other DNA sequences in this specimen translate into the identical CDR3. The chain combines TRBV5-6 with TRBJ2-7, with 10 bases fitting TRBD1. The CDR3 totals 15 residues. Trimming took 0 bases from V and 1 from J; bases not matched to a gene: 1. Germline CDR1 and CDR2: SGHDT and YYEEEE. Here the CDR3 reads CASSLGTGGSYEQYF. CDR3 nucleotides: TGTGCCAGCAGCTTGGGGACAGGGGGGTCCTACGAGCAGTACTTC.

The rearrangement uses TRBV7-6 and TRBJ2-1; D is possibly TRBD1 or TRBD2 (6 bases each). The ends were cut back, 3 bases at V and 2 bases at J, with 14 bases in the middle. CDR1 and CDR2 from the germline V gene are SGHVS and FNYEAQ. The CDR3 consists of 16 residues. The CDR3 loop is CASSFGLGGAYNEQFF. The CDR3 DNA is TGTGCCAGCAGCTTTGGACTGGGGGGCGCCTACAATGAGCAGTTCTTC.

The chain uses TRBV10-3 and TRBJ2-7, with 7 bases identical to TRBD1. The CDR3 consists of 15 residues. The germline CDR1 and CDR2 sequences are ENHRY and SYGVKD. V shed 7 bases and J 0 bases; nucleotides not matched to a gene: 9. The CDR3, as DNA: TGTGCCATCACCCCAACAGGGGCACCCTCCTACGAGCAGTACTTC. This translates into CAITPTGAPSYEQYF.

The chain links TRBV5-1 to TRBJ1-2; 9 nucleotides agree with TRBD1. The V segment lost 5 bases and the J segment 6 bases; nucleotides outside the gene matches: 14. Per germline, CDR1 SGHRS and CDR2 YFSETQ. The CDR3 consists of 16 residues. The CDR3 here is CASSSTITGGRDGYTF. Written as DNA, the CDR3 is TGCGCCAGCAGTTCCACCATTACAGGGGGCCGAGATGGCTACACCTTC. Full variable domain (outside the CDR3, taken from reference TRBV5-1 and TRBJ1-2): KAGVTQTPRYLIKTRGQQVTLSCSPISGHRSVSWYQQTPGQGLQFLFEYFSETQRNKGNFPGRFSGRQFSNSRSEMNVSTLELGDSALYLCASSSTITGGRDGYTFGSGTRLTVV.

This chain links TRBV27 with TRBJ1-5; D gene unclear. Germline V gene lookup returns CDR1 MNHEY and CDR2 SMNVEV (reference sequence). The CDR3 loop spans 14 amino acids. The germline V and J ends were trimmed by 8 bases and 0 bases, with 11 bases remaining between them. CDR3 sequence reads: CASGEQYSNQPQHF. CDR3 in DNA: TGTGCCAGCGGGGAGCAGTATAGCAATCAGCCCCAGCATTTT.

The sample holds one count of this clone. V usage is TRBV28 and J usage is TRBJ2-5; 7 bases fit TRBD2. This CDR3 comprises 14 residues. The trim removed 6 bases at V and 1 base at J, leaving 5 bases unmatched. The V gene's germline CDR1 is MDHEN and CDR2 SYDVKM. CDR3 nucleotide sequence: TGTGCCAGCAGGGGAGGGGCGATCCAAGAGACCCAGTACTTC. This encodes CASRGGAIQETQYF. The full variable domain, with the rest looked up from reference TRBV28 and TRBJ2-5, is DVKVTQSSRYLVKRTGEKVFLECVQDMDHENMFWYRQDPGLGLRLIYFSYDVKMKEKGDIPEGYSVSREKKERFSLILESASTNQTSMYLCASRGGAIQETQYFGPGTRLLVL.

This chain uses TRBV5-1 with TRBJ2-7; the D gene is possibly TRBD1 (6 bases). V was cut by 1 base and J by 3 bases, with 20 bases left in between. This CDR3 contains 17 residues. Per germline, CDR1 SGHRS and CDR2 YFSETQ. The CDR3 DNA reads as TGCGCCAGCAGCTTGTGGCCCCCCGGACAGATTTACTACGAGCAGTACTTC. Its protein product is CASSLWPPGQIYYEQYF.

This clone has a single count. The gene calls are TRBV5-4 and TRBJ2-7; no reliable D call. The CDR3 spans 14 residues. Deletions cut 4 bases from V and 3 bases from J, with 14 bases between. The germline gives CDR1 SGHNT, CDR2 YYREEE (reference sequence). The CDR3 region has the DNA TGTGCCAGCAGCCTACGTGACGGATACTACGAGCAGTACTTC. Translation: CASSLRDGYYEQYF.

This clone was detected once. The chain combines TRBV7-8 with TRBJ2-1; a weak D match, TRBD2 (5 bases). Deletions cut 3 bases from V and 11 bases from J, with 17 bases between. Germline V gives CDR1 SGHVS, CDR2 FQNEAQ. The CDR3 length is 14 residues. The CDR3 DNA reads TGTGCCAGCAGCTTCTCCGGGAAAGTGACTCAGCAGTTCTTC. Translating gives CASSFSGKVTQQFF.

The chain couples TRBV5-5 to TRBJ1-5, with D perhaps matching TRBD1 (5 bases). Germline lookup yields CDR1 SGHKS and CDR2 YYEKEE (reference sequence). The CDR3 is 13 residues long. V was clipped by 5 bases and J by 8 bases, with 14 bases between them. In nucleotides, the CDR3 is TGTGCCAGCAGGCCCTTACCCAGGGAGCCCCAGCATTTT. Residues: CASRPLPREPQHF.

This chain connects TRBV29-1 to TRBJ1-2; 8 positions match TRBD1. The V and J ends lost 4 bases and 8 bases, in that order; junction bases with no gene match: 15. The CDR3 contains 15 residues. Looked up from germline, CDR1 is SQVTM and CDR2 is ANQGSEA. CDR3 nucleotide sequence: TGCAGCGTTGCTACACCGGGACAGGTACCGATGGGCTACACCTTC. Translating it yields CSVATPGQVPMGYTF.

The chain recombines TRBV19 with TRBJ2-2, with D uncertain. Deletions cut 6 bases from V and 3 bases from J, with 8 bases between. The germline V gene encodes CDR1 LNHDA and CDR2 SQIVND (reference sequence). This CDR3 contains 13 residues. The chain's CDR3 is CASSSTDTGELFF. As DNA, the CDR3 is TGTGCCAGTAGCAGTACGGACACCGGGGAGCTGTTTTTT.